This T cell receptor beta chain was retrieved from a study of cytomegalovirus exposure and HLA in healthy donors. This clone was observed a single time. At collection, donors were nominally healthy, but unrecorded immune exposures were probable. PCR used 60 Vbeta primers and 13 Jbeta primers. Authors' methods: It was a later analysis that counted about 80 million unique TCR beta chains, of which some 12 million were shared. The data were produced by immunoSEQ multiplex PCR, yet TCRdb's version contains in-frame clones alone and is incomplete. That table is the source of V, J and clone size, and D and trimming were worked out from the DNA. The sample includes some 160,000 clones, 75% to 80% seen only once; the top ten take about 1.7%. Material for sequencing was PBMCs. The receptor was isolated from a woman in her 30s in good health and CMV-seronegative.

The CDR3 loop reads CAISGLDRVYEQYF. CDR3 nucleotides: TGTGCCATCAGTGGATTGGACAGGGTCTACGAGCAGTACTTC. The rearrangement joins TRBV10-3 to TRBJ2-7; 8 bases are shared with TRBD1. This CDR3 spans 14 amino acids. V shed 4 bases, J shed 3 bases, and the junction held 5 bases outside the gene matches. Germline assignment: CDR1 ENHRY and CDR2 SYGVKD.